The TCR beta chain described here comes from a study of blood T cell repertoires in COVID-19. On the study more broadly: Sites in the United States, Italy and Spain provided acute and convalescent COVID-19 samples.

Germline CDR1 reads LGHDT; CDR2 reads YNNKEL (reference sequence). The CDR3 loop spans 13 amino acids. The V gene lost 1 base and the J gene lost 6 bases, with 10 bases spanning the gap. The assay was immunoSEQ multiplex PCR, and TCRdb's table has in-frame clones only and misses some. The table has around 88,000 clones, over 70% seen once. This clone occurred a few times. What was sequenced was peripheral blood. The TCR was taken from a man aged 55 to 69 with acute or convalescent COVID-19. This chain links TRBV3-1 (or the pseudogene TRBV3-2) with TRBJ2-7, with a tentative D call TRBD2 (6 bases). This CDR3 is CASSQVAGGEQYF. In DNA form, the CDR3 reads TGTGCCAGCAGCCAAGTTGCCGGGGGCGAGCAGTACTTC.